This TCR beta chain was sequenced for a study of blood T cell repertoires in COVID-19 (dated by TCRdb to the early 2020s). Study-level background: ImmuneRACE Cohort 3 recovered participants were defined by two consecutive negative NP/OP PCR tests, healthcare professional clearance, or symptom resolution. The collaborator samples originated in the United States, Italy and Spain and spanned the acute and convalescent phases of COVID-19. The prospective study material was composed of cDNA or gDNA derived from T cells, B-cell-depleted T cells, or PBMCs. Deeply sampled blood TCRbeta repertoires from subjects exposed to, actively infected with, or recovered from COVID-19 were included in the dataset. A freely available public database, intended as a resource for researchers studying the immune response to SARS-CoV-2, is where the repertoires were released. The samples were drawn from two sources: the first 160 participants of the ongoing ImmuneRACE study, and 1,000 to 1,500 subjects contributed by 6 global collaborators. Nearly every sample came with metadata listing a de-identified subject ID, COVID-19 status, age in years and sex. Where available, HLA class I and class II types were obtained from metadata supplied by the sample provider rather than from assay-based typing. Overall results and qualifications from the work: The quantity of clinical and demographic metadata differed by source and by participant and was supplied without curation.

The immunoSEQ Assay, a bias-controlled multiplex PCR, was used to amplify TCRbeta CDR3 regions from genomic DNA. Regarding the original processing steps: Within the assay, amplification of reference gene primers was used to estimate how many nucleated cells each sample contained. To quantify the absolute abundance of each unique TCRbeta CDR3 rearrangement, sequence reads were collapsed and filtered. For each sample, productive Simpson clonality was calculated as the square root of Simpson's diversity index over productive rearrangements. In TCRdb, the immuneACCESS table is reduced to in-frame sequences with V and J assigned. These tables do not hold every clone; where another copy was compared, an unresolved V gene accounts for under half, and the others remain unexplained. V and J calls and clone size are copied from that table; D and trimming were computed from the DNA. For this sample the table gives under 200,000 clones, of which 65% to 80% were detected only once. The top ten hold around 17% of the sample.

For this clone: It lacks a known antigen. Within one base of it there is no much larger clone, and no base qualities were kept.

Participants in the prospective study were aged 18 to 89 years, lived in under 30 United States geographic areas, and enrolled through a virtual design. To assign participants to cohorts, the prospective study relied on clinical history that participants themselves reported in a screening survey and a study questionnaire. Mobile phlebotomists in the prospective study collected whole blood, serum and a nasopharyngeal or oropharyngeal swab from every participant. Prospective study participants could optionally give additional blood draws and questionnaires over an approximately 2-month period. Before DNA extraction, blood samples from the prospective study were shipped at room temperature or frozen. Based on the germline V gene, the CDR1 and CDR2 sequences are MNHEY and SVGAGI. Including the terminal cysteine and phenylalanine, the CDR3 comprises 14 residues. This entry keeps only the CDR3 DNA: 42 bases, framed from base 1. The germline V end is reduced by 6 bases and the J end by 9 bases; junction bases left unmatched: 7.

This sequence was found in a woman in her 70s in a cohort exposed to, infected with or recovered from COVID-19 (not recorded which). The chain is made from TRBV6-5 and TRBJ2-1; 11 nucleotides in the junction match TRBD2. Source material: PBMCs or T cells enriched from blood (not recorded which). The sequenced DNA: TGTGCCAGCAGAACTAGCGGGAGTTGGGGTGAGCAGTTCTTC. This encodes CASRTSGSWGEQFF.